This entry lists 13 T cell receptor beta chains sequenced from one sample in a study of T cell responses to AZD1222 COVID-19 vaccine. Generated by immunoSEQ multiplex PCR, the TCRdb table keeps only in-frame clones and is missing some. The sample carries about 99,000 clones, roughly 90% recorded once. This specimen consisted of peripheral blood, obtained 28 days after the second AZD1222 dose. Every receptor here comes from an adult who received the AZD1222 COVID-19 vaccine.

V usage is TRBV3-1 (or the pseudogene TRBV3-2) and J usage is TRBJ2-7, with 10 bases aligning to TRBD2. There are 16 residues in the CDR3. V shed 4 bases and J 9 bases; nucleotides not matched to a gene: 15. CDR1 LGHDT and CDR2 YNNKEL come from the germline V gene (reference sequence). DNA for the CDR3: TGTGCCAGCAGCCCCTGGGACAGCGGGAGGGCCAGGGGGCAGTACTTC. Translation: CASSPWDSGRARGQYF.

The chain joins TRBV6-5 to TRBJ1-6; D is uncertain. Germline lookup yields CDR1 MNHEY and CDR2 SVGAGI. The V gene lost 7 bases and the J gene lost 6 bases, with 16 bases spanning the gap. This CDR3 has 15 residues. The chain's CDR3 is CASTPRAQLNSPLHF. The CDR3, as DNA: TGTGCCAGCACCCCCCGAGCACAGCTTAATTCACCCCTCCACTTT.

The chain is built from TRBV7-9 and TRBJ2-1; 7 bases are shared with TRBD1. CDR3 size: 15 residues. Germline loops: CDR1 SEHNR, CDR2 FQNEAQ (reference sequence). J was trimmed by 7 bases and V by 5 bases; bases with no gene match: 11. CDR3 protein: CASSPVGTATNEQFF. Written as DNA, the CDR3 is TGTGCCAGCAGCCCCGTCGGGACAGCGACTAATGAGCAGTTCTTC.

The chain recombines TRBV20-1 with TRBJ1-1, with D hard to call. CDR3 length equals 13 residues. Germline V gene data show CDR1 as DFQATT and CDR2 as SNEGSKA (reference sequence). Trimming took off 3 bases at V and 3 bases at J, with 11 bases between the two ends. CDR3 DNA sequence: TGCAGTGCTAGTGCGGCCCTAGACACTGAAGCTTTCTTT. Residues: CSASAALDTEAFF.

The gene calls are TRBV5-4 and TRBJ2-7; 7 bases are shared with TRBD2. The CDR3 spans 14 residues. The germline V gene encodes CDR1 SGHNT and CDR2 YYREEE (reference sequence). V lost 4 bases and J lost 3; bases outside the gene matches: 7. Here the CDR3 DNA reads TGTGCCAGCAGCCCATCGGCTAGCGGCTACGAGCAGTACTTC. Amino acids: CASSPSASGYEQYF.

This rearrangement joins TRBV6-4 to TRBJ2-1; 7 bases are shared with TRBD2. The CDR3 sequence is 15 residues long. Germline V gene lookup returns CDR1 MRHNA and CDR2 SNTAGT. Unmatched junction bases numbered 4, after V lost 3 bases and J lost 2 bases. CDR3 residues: CASSEASGAYNEQFF. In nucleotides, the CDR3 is TGTGCCAGCAGTGAGGCTAGCGGTGCCTACAATGAGCAGTTCTTC.

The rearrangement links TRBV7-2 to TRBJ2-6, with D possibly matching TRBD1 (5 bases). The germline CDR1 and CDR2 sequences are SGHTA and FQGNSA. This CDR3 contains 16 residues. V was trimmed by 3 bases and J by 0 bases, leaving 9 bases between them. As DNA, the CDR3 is TGTGCCAGCAGCTTGGGGCAGCCCTCTGGGGCCAACGTCCTGACTTTC. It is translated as CASSLGQPSGANVLTF.

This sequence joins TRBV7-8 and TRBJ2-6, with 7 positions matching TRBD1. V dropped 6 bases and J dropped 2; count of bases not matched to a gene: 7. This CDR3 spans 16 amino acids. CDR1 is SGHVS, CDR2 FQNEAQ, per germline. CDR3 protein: CASRQTGETGANVLTF. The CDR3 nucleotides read TGTGCCAGCAGACAAACAGGGGAAACTGGGGCCAACGTCCTGACTTTC.

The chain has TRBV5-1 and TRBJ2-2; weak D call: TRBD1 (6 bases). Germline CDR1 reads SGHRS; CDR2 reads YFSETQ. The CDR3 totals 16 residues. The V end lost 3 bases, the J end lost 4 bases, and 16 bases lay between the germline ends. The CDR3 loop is CASSWGRTRGTGELFF. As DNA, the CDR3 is TGCGCCAGCAGCTGGGGGCGCACACGGGGCACCGGGGAGCTGTTTTTT.

CDR3 region: CASSPLHYGAGYEQYF. The CDR3 DNA follows: TGTGCCAGCAGTCCCCTTCATTACGGGGCGGGGTACGAGCAGTACTTC. The chain carries TRBV28 and TRBJ2-7; tentative D call: TRBD2 (6 bases). Germline V CDR1 and CDR2: MDHEN, SYDVKM. V lost 5 bases and J 4 bases, leaving 21 bases between the germline ends. This CDR3 has 16 residues. Full variable domain (outside the CDR3, taken from reference TRBV28 and TRBJ2-7): DVKVTQSSRYLVKRTGEKVFLECVQDMDHENMFWYRQDPGLGLRLIYFSYDVKMKEKGDIPEGYSVSREKKERFSLILESASTNQTSMYLCASSPLHYGAGYEQYFGPGTRLTVT.

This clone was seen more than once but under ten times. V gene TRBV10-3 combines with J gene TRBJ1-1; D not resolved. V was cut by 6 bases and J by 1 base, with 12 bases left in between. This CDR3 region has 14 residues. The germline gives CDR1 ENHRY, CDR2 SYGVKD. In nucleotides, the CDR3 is TGTGCCATCAGCCAAGACGCAAGGAACACTGAAGCTTTCTTT. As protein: CAISQDARNTEAFF.

CDR3 coding DNA: TGTGCCAGCAGTGAAGCGAGGGACGGGGAGCTGTTTTTT. This gives the protein CASSEARDGELFF. The J gene is TRBJ2-2, the V gene TRBV2; possibly TRBD2 for D (5 bases). V dropped 0 bases and J dropped 7 bases, with 6 bases sitting between them. The CDR3 consists of 13 residues. Germline V gene lookup returns CDR1 SNHLY and CDR2 FYNNEI.

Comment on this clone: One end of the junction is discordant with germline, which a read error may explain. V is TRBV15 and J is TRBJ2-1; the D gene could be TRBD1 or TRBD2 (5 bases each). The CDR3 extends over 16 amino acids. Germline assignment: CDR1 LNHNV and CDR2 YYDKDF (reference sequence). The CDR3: CATSRGGPTSFNEQFF. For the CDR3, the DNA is TGTGCCACCAGCAGAGGGGGACCTACCTCCTTCAATGAGCAGTTCTTC.